Listed below are T cell receptor beta chains from one sample, sequenced in a study of identical twins. MiXCR, applied by TCRdb to the 5' RACE reads, yields one record per CDR3 protein. The sample consists of around 1.7 million distinct CDR3 sequences, under 35% of them appearing once. The source material was cord blood. The source is a newborn girl in good health. Each CDR3 is given with its conserved first and last residue. The D gene is left open where the match is weak. Clone size, where shown, is once, few, many, or a class for clones that have expanded.

V gene	J gene	clone size	D gene	CDR3 DNA	CDR3 protein
TRBV5-1	TRBJ1-2	NA	NA	TGCGCCAGCAGCTTGGATAGGCTACAGGGCCATGGCTACACCTTC	CASSLDRLQGHGYTF
TRBV3-1	TRBJ1-1	many	NA	TGCGCCAGCAGCCAAGGCGGGTTGGGTACTGAAGCTTTCTTT	CASSQGGLGTEAFF
TRBV27	TRBJ1-2	few	NA	TGTGCCAGCAGTTTATTGTCAGGACAGCGGACCCCATGGGGTAACTATGGCTACACCTTC	CASSLLSGQRTPWGNYGYTF
TRBV29-1	TRBJ2-1	NA	TRBD2	TGCAGCGGGGGGAGGGGCTACAATGAGCAGTTCTTC	CSGGRGYNEQFF
TRBV10-3	TRBJ1-6	NA	TRBD1	TGTGCCATCAGTGAAGGGACCCCGCCGCCGGGACAGAAAAACTATAATTCACCCCTCCACTTT	CAISEGTPPPGQKNYNSPLHF
TRBV28	TRBJ2-1	NA	NA	TGTGCCAGCAGTTTGTATAGTACCTACAATGAGCAGTTCTTC	CASSLYSTYNEQFF
TRBV5-1	TRBJ1-2	many	NA	TGCGCCAGCGGGCAAGTTAACTATGGCTACACCTTC	CASGQVNYGYTF
TRBV12-3/TRBV12-4	TRBJ1-2	NA	NA	TGTGCCAGCAGTTTAGGATCGGCAGGGAACTATGGCTACACCTTC	CASSLGSAGNYGYTF
TRBV11-2	TRBJ2-7	NA	NA	TGTGCCAGCAGGCCTCTAGGTATCCACGGGCAGTACTTC	CASRPLGIHGQYF
TRBV2	TRBJ1-2	NA	NA	TGTGCCAGCAGTGGAGGGGGACTTCCTAACTATGGCTACACCTTC	CASSGGGLPNYGYTF
TRBV5-4	TRBJ2-4	few	TRBD1	TGTGCCAGCAGCTACGGACAGGGAATAGCCAAAAACATTCAGTACTTC	CASSYGQGIAKNIQYF
TRBV4-2	TRBJ2-1	NA	NA	TGTGCCAGCAGCCAAGATAGGGTGGGGGCCTCCTACAATGAGCAGTTCTTC	CASSQDRVGASYNEQFF
TRBV19	TRBJ2-1	NA	TRBD2	TGTGCCAGTACACCCAGCGGGGGCCCATTCTACAATGAGCAGTTCTTC	CASTPSGGPFYNEQFF
TRBV9	TRBJ2-1	few	NA	TGTGCCAGCAGCGCCCTAGCGATACAAGGCAATGAGCAGTTCTTC	CASSALAIQGNEQFF
TRBV5-1	TRBJ2-2	NA	TRBD2	TGCGCCAGCAGCCTAACATCGCGGCTAGCGGTCTACACCGGGGAGCTGTTTTTT	CASSLTSRLAVYTGELFF
TRBV6-1	TRBJ2-3	NA	NA	TGTGCCAGCAGTGTCCCCCGGGGGCGTAAGGGAACAGATACGCAGTATTTT	CASSVPRGRKGTDTQYF
TRBV5-5	TRBJ2-1	NA	TRBD2	TGTGCCAGCAGCTTGCCCTACGTGGGGGGGTTCTACAATGAGCAGTCCTTC	CASSLPYVGGFYNEQSF
TRBV18	TRBJ2-1	NA	TRBD2	TGTGCCAGCTCACCACAGCGGGGGAGCTCCTACAATGAGCAGTTCTTC	CASSPQRGSSYNEQFF
TRBV18	TRBJ2-3	once	NA	TGTGCCAGCTCACCGGTTCACAGGTACACAGATACGCAGTATTTT	CASSPVHRYTDTQYF
TRBV28	TRBJ2-4	many	NA	TGTGCCAGCAGTCTCCCCGGGACTGGTGAAAACATTCAGTACTTC	CASSLPGTGENIQYF
TRBV20-1	TRBJ1-5	NA	TRBD1	TGCAGTGCTAAGACAGGACAGGACCGCTTTGGGAGCAATCAGCCCCAGCATTTT	CSAKTGQDRFGSNQPQHF
TRBV10-2	TRBJ1-1	NA	TRBD1	TGCGCCAGCAGAGGACAGGGGACTTTTAACACTGAAGCTTTCTTT	CASRGQGTFNTEAFF
TRBV20-1	TRBJ1-5	NA	NA	TGCAGTGGGCAAACGAGCAATCAGCCCCAGCATTTT	CSGQTSNQPQHF